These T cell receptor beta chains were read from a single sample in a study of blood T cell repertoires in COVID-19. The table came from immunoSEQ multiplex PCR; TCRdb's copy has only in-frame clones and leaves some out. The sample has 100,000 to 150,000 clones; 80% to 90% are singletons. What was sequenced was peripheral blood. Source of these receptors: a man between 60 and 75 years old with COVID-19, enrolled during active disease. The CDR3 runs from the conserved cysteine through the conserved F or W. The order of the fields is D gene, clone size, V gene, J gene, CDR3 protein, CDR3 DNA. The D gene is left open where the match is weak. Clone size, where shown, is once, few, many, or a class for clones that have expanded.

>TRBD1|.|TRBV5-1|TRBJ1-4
CASSLGQGDEKLFF
TGCGCCAGCAGCCTAGGACAGGGGGATGAAAAACTGTTTTTT
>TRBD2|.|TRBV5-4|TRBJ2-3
CASSFSGGPADTQYF
TGTGCCAGCAGCTTTAGCGGGGGACCGGCAGATACGCAGTATTTT
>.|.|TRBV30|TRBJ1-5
CAWSPRGGRRNQPQHF
TGTGCCTGGAGCCCCCGCGGAGGAAGACGCAATCAGCCCCAGCATTTT
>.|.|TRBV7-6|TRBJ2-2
CASSLALQWSGELFF
TGTGCCAGCAGCTTGGCCCTCCAGTGGTCCGGGGAGCTGTTTTTT
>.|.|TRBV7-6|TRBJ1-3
CASSLGFAESSGNTIYF
TGTGCCAGCAGCTTAGGATTTGCGGAGAGCTCTGGAAACACCATATATTTT
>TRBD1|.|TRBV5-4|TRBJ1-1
CASSFDRGRFAEAFF
TGTGCCAGCAGCTTTGACAGGGGGCGATTCGCTGAAGCTTTCTTT
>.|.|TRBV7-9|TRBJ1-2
CASSLGETGGYTF
TGTGCCAGCAGCTTAGGAGAGACTGGTGGCTACACCTTC
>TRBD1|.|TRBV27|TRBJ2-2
CASSPFGTGVSNTGELFF
TGTGCCAGCAGCCCCTTTGGGACAGGGGTTTCGAACACCGGGGAGCTGTTTTTT
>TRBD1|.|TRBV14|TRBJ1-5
CASSRGQGGSQPQHF
TGTGCCAGCAGCCGGGGACAGGGAGGTAGTCAGCCCCAGCATTTT
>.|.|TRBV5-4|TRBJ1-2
CASSLDRDNYGYTF
TGTGCCAGCAGCTTGGACAGGGACAACTATGGCTACACCTTC
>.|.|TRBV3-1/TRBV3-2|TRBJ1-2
CASSLGGRGGYTF
TGTGCCAGCAGCCTCGGGGGGCGGGGTGGCTACACCTTC
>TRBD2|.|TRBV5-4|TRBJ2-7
CASSVSSGGYEQYF
TGTGCCAGCAGCGTCTCTAGCGGGGGCTACGAGCAGTACTTC
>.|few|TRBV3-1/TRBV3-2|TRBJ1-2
CASSLLMGGGDGYTF
TGTGCCAGCAGCCTCCTAATGGGTGGAGGGGATGGCTACACCTTC
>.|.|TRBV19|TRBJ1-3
CASSLQISGNTIYF
TGTGCCAGTAGTCTCCAGATCTCTGGAAACACCATATATTTT
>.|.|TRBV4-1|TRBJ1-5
CASSQDELVRQHF
TGCGCCAGCAGCCAAGATGAGCTTGTGCGACAGCATTTT
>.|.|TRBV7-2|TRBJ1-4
CASSPREGTNEKLFF
TGTGCCAGCAGCCCCAGGGAGGGGACTAATGAAAAACTGTTTTTT
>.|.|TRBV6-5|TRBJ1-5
CASSYAAGIQPQHF
TGTGCCAGCAGTTACGCGGCAGGGATTCAGCCCCAGCATTTT
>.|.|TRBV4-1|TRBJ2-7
CASSQYQGSYEQYF
TGCGCCAGCAGCCAATACCAGGGATCCTACGAGCAGTACTTC
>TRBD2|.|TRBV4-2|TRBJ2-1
CASSAGGWDEQFF
TGTGCCAGCAGCGCGGGGGGCTGGGATGAGCAGTTCTTC
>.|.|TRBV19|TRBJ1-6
CASSWGDRRSPLHF
TGTGCCAGTAGTTGGGGGGACCGAAGATCACCCCTCCACTTT
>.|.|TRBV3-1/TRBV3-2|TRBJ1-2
CASSNGPPGYGYTF
TGTGCCAGCAGCAATGGTCCCCCGGGCTATGGCTACACCTTC
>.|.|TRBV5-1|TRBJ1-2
CASSLNRGDGYTF
TGCGCCAGCAGCTTGAACCGCGGGGATGGCTACACCTTC
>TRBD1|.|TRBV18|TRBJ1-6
CASSARGTVYSPLHF
TGTGCCAGCTCAGCCAGAGGGACAGTTTATTCACCCCTCCACTTT
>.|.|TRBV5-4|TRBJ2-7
CASSLVASSEQYF
TGTGCCAGCAGCTTGGTGGCTAGTAGTGAGCAGTACTTC
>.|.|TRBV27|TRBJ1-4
CASSFVGQYNEKLFF
TGTGCCAGCAGTTTTGTTGGACAGTATAATGAAAAACTGTTTTTT
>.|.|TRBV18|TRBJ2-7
CASSLRQGDYEQYF
TGTGCCAGCTCCCTCAGGCAAGGCGACTACGAGCAGTACTTC
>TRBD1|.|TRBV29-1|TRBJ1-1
CSGRTGENTEAFF
TGCAGCGGCCGGACAGGTGAGAACACTGAAGCTTTCTTT
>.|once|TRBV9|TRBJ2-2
CASSVAGQGWNTGELFF
TGTGCCAGCAGCGTAGCTGGGCAGGGTTGGAACACCGGGGAGCTGTTTTTT
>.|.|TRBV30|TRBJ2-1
CAWSVLYEQFF
TGTGCCTGGAGTGTACTGTATGAGCAGTTCTTC
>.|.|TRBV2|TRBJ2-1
CASSIRDSPVNEQFF
TGTGCCAGCAGTATCCGGGACTCCCCGGTCAATGAGCAGTTCTTC
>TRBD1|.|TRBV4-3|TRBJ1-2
CASSPNPRTGNEGYTF
TGCGCCAGCAGCCCCAACCCCCGGACAGGGAATGAGGGCTACACCTTC
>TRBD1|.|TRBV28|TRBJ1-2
CASSSPGGSNYGYTF
TGTGCCAGCAGTTCTCCAGGGGGATCTAACTATGGCTACACCTTC
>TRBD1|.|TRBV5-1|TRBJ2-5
CASSLVGTGGQETQYF
TGCGCCAGCAGCTTGGTTGGGACAGGGGGGCAAGAGACCCAGTACTTC
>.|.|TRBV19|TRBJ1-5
CASSIWQMSNQPQHF
TGTGCCAGTAGTATCTGGCAGATGAGCAATCAGCCCCAGCATTTT
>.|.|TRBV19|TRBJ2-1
CASSPGVPMDEQFF
TGTGCCAGTAGTCCGGGGGTCCCTATGGATGAGCAGTTCTTC
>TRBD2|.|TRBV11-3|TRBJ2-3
CASSTGLADTDTQYF
TGTGCCAGCAGCACGGGACTAGCGGACACAGATACGCAGTATTTT
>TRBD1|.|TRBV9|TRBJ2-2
CASSVGQGANTGELFF
TGTGCCAGCAGCGTTGGACAGGGGGCCAACACCGGGGAGCTGTTTTTT
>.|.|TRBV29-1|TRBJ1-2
CSVWGGFYGYTF
TGCAGCGTTTGGGGGGGATTCTATGGCTACACCTTC
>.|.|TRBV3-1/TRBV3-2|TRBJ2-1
CASSQDRRTGGFSSYNEQFF
TGTGCCAGCAGCCAAGATAGGCGGACGGGGGGCTTTAGCTCCTACAATGAGCAGTTCTTC
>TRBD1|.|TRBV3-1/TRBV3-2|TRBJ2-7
CASSLGTGGSYEQYF
TGTGCCAGCAGCCTCGGGACAGGGGGCTCCTACGAGCAGTACTTC
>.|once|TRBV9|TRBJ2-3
CASSMRRGRTDTQYF
TGTGCCAGCAGCATGCGAAGAGGTCGCACAGATACGCAGTATTTT
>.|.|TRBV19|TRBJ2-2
CATKEGGTRNTGELFF
TGTGCCACCAAAGAGGGCGGGACCCGGAACACCGGGGAGCTGTTTTTT